This T cell receptor (beta chain) was sequenced for a study of blood T cells in healthy people across ages. The study recruited healthy Caucasian donors from Russia who were aged about 6 to 90. The CDR3 length is 14 residues. Germline V gives CDR1 GTSNPN, CDR2 SVGIG (reference sequence). Findings and limits, study-wide: Since the PBMCs were unsorted, naive and antigen-experienced cells could not be conclusively compared. Roughly linear age-related decline in beta diversity appeared, significant by age 40.

Concerning this clonotype: The antigen is unknown.

It was with a sample-barcoded 5' primer and a J-beta primer mix that a second PCR of roughly 6 to 12 cycles was run. TCRdb fed the 5' RACE reads into MiXCR, producing one record per CDR3 protein. This table holds 1.4 million or so distinct CDR3 sequences, approximately 39% found once. The clonotype originates from a woman younger than 35 in good health. The source material was blood. The chain links TRBV30 to TRBJ2-4; the D is unclear. The last part of the DNA fits TRBJ2-7 better; the J call may be wrong. The CDR3 DNA follows: TGTGCCTGGAGTGCGGGCCCTGGGGCCTACGAGCAGTACTTC. This gives the protein CAWSAGPGAYEQYF.